The 16 T cell receptor beta chains listed next were all sequenced from one sample in a study of cytomegalovirus exposure and HLA in healthy donors. The PCR ran on 60 Vbeta and 13 Jbeta primers. Profiling relied on immunoSEQ multiplex PCR, and the TCRdb table lists in-frame clones only, not all of them. This sample has roughly 150,000 clones, with more than 75% found just once. The sequencing input was PBMCs. The receptors derive from a man under 40 in good health and CMV-seronegative.

V and J are TRBV7-9 and TRBJ2-1, with no clear D. CDR1 and CDR2 (germline): SEHNR, FQNEAQ (reference sequence). V lost 2 bases and J 5 bases, leaving 10 bases between the germline ends. The CDR3 runs to 14 residues. The CDR3, as DNA: TGTGCCAGCAGCTTATTCCGACAAGACAATGAGCAGTTCTTC. Translated: CASSLFRQDNEQFF.

The chain carries TRBV4-3 and TRBJ2-3; 15 bases match TRBD2. Germline values: CDR1 LGHNA, CDR2 YSLEER. V trimming: 1 base; J trimming: 6 bases; junction bases outside the gene matches: 2. The CDR3 loop spans 16 amino acids. The CDR3 reads CASSQAGTSGGDTQYF. The CDR3 DNA is TGCGCCAGCAGCCAAGCCGGGACTAGCGGGGGGGATACGCAGTATTTT.

The genes are TRBV28 and TRBJ1-5; D uncertain. V was pared by 2 bases and J by 9 bases, with 8 bases between. Germline lookup yields CDR1 MDHEN and CDR2 SYDVKM. CDR3 length: 12 residues. The CDR3 sequence is CASSLPRWPQHF. CDR3 DNA sequence: TGTGCCAGCAGTTTACCCCGGTGGCCCCAGCATTTT.

The chain has TRBV27 and TRBJ1-1; 7 positions agree with TRBD1. This CDR3 region has 15 residues. CDR1 and CDR2 (germline): MNHEY, SMNVEV (reference sequence). With 1 base clipped from V and 1 base from J, the junction kept 3 bases outside the gene matches. CDR3 region: CASSLFGQENTEAFF. The CDR3 DNA reads TGTGCCAGCAGTTTATTTGGACAGGAGAACACTGAAGCTTTCTTT.

The chain combines TRBV4-2 with TRBJ2-3, with TRBD2 as a possible D gene (6 bases). Germline V CDR1 and CDR2: LGHNA, YNFKEQ. Trimming removed 4 bases at V and 3 bases at J, with 17 bases between. The CDR3 consists of 16 residues. The CDR3 here is CASSPSVAGGTDTQYF. The CDR3 nucleotides are TGTGCCAGCAGCCCTTCGGTAGCCGGGGGAACAGATACGCAGTATTTT.

The J gene is TRBJ2-7, the V gene TRBV6-6, with 8 bases aligning to TRBD1. Trimming removed 6 bases from V and 5 bases from J; junction bases left unmatched: 12. The CDR3 has 15 residues. Germline-derived CDR1 and CDR2 are MNHNY and SVGAGI (reference sequence). The CDR3 DNA follows: TGTGCCAGCAGCCCAAATTCAGGGGGCTATCACGAGCAGTACTTC. The encoded protein is CASSPNSGGYHEQYF.

V is TRBV5-6 and J is TRBJ1-5; no clear D gene. Trimming removed 1 base at V and 0 bases at J, with 11 bases between. Germline V lookup: CDR1 SGHDT, CDR2 YYEEEE. The CDR3 contains 16 residues. The CDR3: CASSLYGGNSNQPQHF. The CDR3 DNA sequence: TGTGCCAGCAGCTTGTATGGAGGGAATAGCAATCAGCCCCAGCATTTT.

The chain links TRBV28 to TRBJ1-2, with 7 bases aligning to TRBD1. There are 15 residues in the CDR3. Germline V lookup: CDR1 MDHEN, CDR2 SYDVKM. With 7 bases clipped from V and 4 bases from J, the junction kept 12 bases outside the gene matches. The CDR3 region is CASMTGSYTLYGYTF. In DNA, the CDR3 is TGTGCCAGCATGACAGGGAGTTATACTCTCTATGGCTACACCTTC.

The CDR3 is CASSLGGWGEAFF. In DNA form, the CDR3 reads TGTGCCAGCAGTTTGGGGGGGTGGGGGGAAGCTTTCTTT. V is TRBV28 and J is TRBJ1-1; TRBD1 is a possible D gene (5 bases). The V end was cut by 3 bases, the J end by 8 bases, with 13 bases between. Germline loops: CDR1 MDHEN, CDR2 SYDVKM. The CDR3 has 13 amino acids.

The J gene is TRBJ2-3, the V gene TRBV2; D possibly corresponds to TRBD2 (6 bases). Per germline, CDR1 SNHLY and CDR2 FYNNEI. Trimming pared 4 bases from V and 10 bases from J, leaving 12 bases between. The CDR3 totals 12 residues. CDR3 coding DNA: TGTGCCAGCAGTGTAGCGCGGGGCGCGCAGTATTTT. Translating gives CASSVARGAQYF.

With respect to this clone: Other DNA sequences within the sample encode an identical CDR3. V usage is TRBV28 and J usage is TRBJ2-3, with D unresolved. CDR3 length equals 13 residues. Germline CDR1 reads MDHEN; CDR2 reads SYDVKM. V lost 3 bases to trimming and J lost 0 bases, with 4 bases between them. The chain's CDR3 is CASSFRSTDTQYF. CDR3 DNA sequence: TGTGCCAGCAGTTTCAGGAGCACAGATACGCAGTATTTT.

This chain connects TRBV7-9 to TRBJ1-1; TRBD1 matches 7 bases. The V and J ends lost 5 bases and 3 bases, in that order; junction bases with no gene match: 6. Per the germline V gene, CDR1 is SEHNR and CDR2 is FQNEAQ (reference sequence). The CDR3 covers 14 residues. The CDR3 spells CASSPSGGDTEAFF. Written as DNA, the CDR3 is TGTGCCAGCAGCCCCTCAGGGGGAGACACTGAAGCTTTCTTT. The whole variable domain, remainder taken from reference TRBV7-9 and TRBJ1-1, is DTGVSQNPRHKITKRGQNVTFRCDPISEHNRLYWYRQTLGQGPEFLTYFQNEAQLEKSRLLSDRFSAERPKGSFSTLEIQRTEQGDSAMYLCASSPSGGDTEAFFGQGTRLTVV.

This clone was counted between two and nine times. The chain carries TRBV5-4 and TRBJ1-1, with D unresolved. In germline, CDR1 is SGHNT, CDR2 YYREEE (reference sequence). The CDR3 extends over 13 amino acids. V lost 6 bases and J lost 5, with 14 bases in between. The CDR3 loop reads CASNNGSRTEAFF. DNA for the CDR3: TGTGCCAGCAATAACGGCTCCAGGACTGAAGCTTTCTTT. Combining the CDR3 with reference TRBV5-4 and TRBJ1-1 gives the whole variable domain ETGVTQSPTHLIKTRGQQVTLRCSSQSGHNTVSWYQQALGQGPQFIFQYYREEENGRGNFPPRFSGLQFPNYSSELNVNALELDDSALYLCASNNGSRTEAFFGQGTRLTVV.

The V and J genes are TRBV18 and TRBJ2-5; D is unclear. This CDR3 comprises 15 residues. In germline, CDR1 is KGHSH, CDR2 LQKENI. V was pared by 6 bases and J by 2 bases, with 16 bases between. The CDR3 sequence: CASSRSSDLQETQYF. CDR3 nucleotides: TGTGCCAGCTCTCGGAGCAGTGACCTACAAGAGACCCAGTACTTC.

The chain joins TRBV27 to TRBJ2-7, with unresolved D. Germline V lookup: CDR1 MNHEY, CDR2 SMNVEV (reference sequence). Trimming took 1 base from V and 0 from J, leaving 10 bases between them. CDR3 length: 15 amino acids. CDR3 sequence: CASSLFAASSYEQYF. For the CDR3, the DNA is TGTGCCAGCAGTTTATTTGCGGCCTCCTCCTACGAGCAGTACTTC.

J is TRBJ2-5 and V is TRBV7-2; 8 bases map to TRBD1. The germline gives CDR1 SGHTA, CDR2 FQGNSA. V lost 7 bases, J lost 4 bases, and 5 bases stayed unmatched. The CDR3 consists of 13 residues. The CDR3 protein is CASNGQGRETQYF. Here the CDR3 DNA reads TGTGCCAGCAACGGACAGGGACGAGAGACCCAGTACTTC. The full variable domain, with the rest looked up from reference TRBV7-2 and TRBJ2-5, is GAGVSQSPSNKVTEKGKDVELRCDPISGHTALYWYRQSLGQGLEFLIYFQGNSAPDKSGLPSDRFSAERTGGSVSTLTIQRTQQEDSAVYLCASNGQGRETQYFGPGTRLLVL.